This TCR beta chain was sequenced during a study of T cells after yellow fever vaccination. Study-wide context: The SMART-Seq v4 Ultra Low Input method served to prepare the low-cell-number fractions.

This CDR3 contains 16 residues. From germline, CDR1 is LNHDA and CDR2 SQIVND (reference sequence). V dropped 3 bases and J dropped 2; count of bases not matched to a gene: 7. Study results and limitations: Of the clonotypes, a small share occurred in both CD4 and CD8 compartments. High-abundance clonotypes from the bulk population could contaminate FACS-sorted repertoires.

A universal primer site and UMIs were added as TCR cDNA was made by 5'RACE template switching. In TCRdb, the 5' RACE reads were re-called with MiXCR into one record per CDR3 protein. Of 55,000 or so distinct CDR3 sequences listed, 6.6% are singletons. The V call is TRBV19, the J call TRBJ2-5; 9 bases fit TRBD1. Sequencing used CD8+ T cells not binding an NS4B(214-222) dextramer, sorted from PBMCs, obtained 35 to 50 days after the first yellow fever vaccination. This sequence originates from a man aged 18 to 29 who received the YFV17D yellow fever vaccine. The CDR3 protein is CASSIGGQGHQETQYF. CDR3 DNA: TGTGCCAGTAGTATTGGGGGACAGGGTCATCAAGAGACCCAGTACTTC.